The next 32 T cell receptor beta chains were all read from a single sample in a study of prognosis after radiotherapy for stage I lung cancer. Amplification of TCR beta CDR3 from genomic DNA used two-round multiplex PCR. First-round PCR amplification was performed with primers specific to each TRBV and TRBJ gene. One entry per CDR3 protein, called by TCRdb with MiXCR from the multiplex PCR reads. The sample holds tens of thousands of distinct CDR3 sequences; around a third are singletons and the top ten take about 12%. The sequencing here drew on PBMCs, taken before or after stereotactic body radiation therapy (not recorded which). These receptors originate from a donor over 45 with non-small cell lung cancer.

This clonotype was counted ten times or more. The chain uses TRBV6-2 or TRBV6-3 and TRBJ1-1, with D perhaps matching TRBD1 (6 bases). This CDR3 is built from 14 residues. Germline V lookup: CDR1 MNHEY, CDR2 SVGEGT. Trimming removed 6 bases at V and 1 base at J, with 12 bases between. CDR3 bases: TGTGCCAGCAGAAATGACAGGTCGAACACTGAAGCTTTCTTT. This sequence encodes CASRNDRSNTEAFF.

This clonotype was counted many times. The J gene is TRBJ1-1, the V gene TRBV11-2; 12 nucleotides line up with TRBD1. Germline V lookup: CDR1 SGHAT, CDR2 FQNNGV. The CDR3 runs 17 residues. Trimming removed 5 bases from V and 8 bases from J; junction bases left unmatched: 15. The CDR3 nucleotides read TGTGCCAGCAGCGGGGACAGGGGGCCGCGAGGGACTTTGGAAGCTTTCTTT. It is translated as CASSGDRGPRGTLEAFF.

The V gene is TRBV7-8, the J gene TRBJ2-7; no firm D call. Germline CDR1 reads SGHVS; CDR2 reads FQNEAQ. The CDR3 is 14 residues long. Trimming removed 5 bases at V and 1 base at J, with 12 bases between. CDR3 sequence reads: CASSHLTQSYEQYF. CDR3 sequence (DNA): TGTGCCAGCAGCCACCTGACTCAATCCTACGAGCAGTACTTC.

This clonotype was seen repeatedly, ten times or more. The chain joins TRBV5-6 to TRBJ1-2; D is unresolved. Germline V gene data show CDR1 as SGHDT and CDR2 as YYEEEE. The CDR3 has 12 amino acids. The ends were cut back, 6 bases at V and 5 bases at J, with 11 bases in the middle. DNA for the CDR3: TGTGCCAGCACCTCTGGACCGTATGGCTACACCTTC. Its protein is CASTSGPYGYTF.

Of note for this clonotype: It may be a read error: a sequence one base away is much more abundant. The chain links TRBV28 to TRBJ1-1, with 7 positions matching TRBD1. J gave up 6 bases and V 5 bases, and 15 bases lay outside the gene matches. Germline V gene sequence: CDR1 MDHEN, CDR2 SYDVKM. The CDR3 has 16 residues. The CDR3 loop reads CASSPGDSLGNAEAFF. CDR3 in DNA: TGTGCCAGCAGTCCAGGGGACAGCCTGGGAAACGCTGAAGCTTTCTTT.

Many counts were recorded for this clonotype. This could be a read error, since a much larger clone is one nucleotide away. The chain recombines TRBV6-2 or TRBV6-3 with TRBJ2-1; D gene uncertain. The V end was cut by 5 bases, the J end by 4 bases, with 9 bases between. There are 13 residues in the CDR3. Per the germline V gene, CDR1 is MNHEY and CDR2 is SVGEGT. For the CDR3, the DNA is TGTGCCAGCAGTGGCGGATTTTACAATGAGCAGTTCTTC. Translating it yields CASSGGFYNEQFF.

Comment on this clonotype: With a far larger clone one base away, a read error is the likely cause. The chain joins TRBV6-9 to TRBJ1-5, with a weak D call TRBD1 (5 bases). Germline CDR1 and CDR2: MNHGY and SVAAGI. The CDR3 runs 14 residues. The CDR3 reads CASSYGGSGQPQNF. CDR3 nucleotides: TGTGCCAGCAGTTACGGGGGATCTGGTCAGCCCCAGAATTTT.

A note on this clonotype: Given a much more abundant clone one base away, this may be a read error. The V gene is TRBV20-1, the J gene TRBJ2-3; 7 nucleotides align to TRBD2. There are 13 residues in the CDR3. V shed 6 bases, J shed 2 bases, and the junction held 5 bases outside the gene matches. The germline gives CDR1 DFQATT, CDR2 SNEGSKA (reference sequence). The CDR3 DNA reads TGCAGTGCCGTAGCGGGTGTCACAGATACGCAGTATTTT. It translates to CSAVAGVTDTQYF.

This clonotype was counted once. One end of the junction fails to match germline, which may point to a read error. V gene TRBV19 combines with J gene TRBJ2-3; no clear D. The CDR3 is 16 amino acids. In germline, CDR1 is LNHDA, CDR2 SQIVND (reference sequence). CDR3 amino acids: CASSSQWREGTDTQYF. The CDR3 coding sequence is TGTGCTAGTAGTAGTCAGTGGCGAGAGGGCACAGATACGCAGTATTTT.

This clonotype was detected ten times or more. The rearrangement links TRBV20-1 to TRBJ2-1; TRBD2 matches 8 bases. V was clipped by 6 bases and J by 0 bases; unmatched bases: 1. This CDR3 comprises 13 residues. Germline V gene data show CDR1 as DFQATT and CDR2 as SNEGSKA (reference sequence). The CDR3 nucleotides are TGCAGTGCCGGGACTAGCTCCTACAATGAGCAGTTCTTC. This codes for CSAGTSSYNEQFF.

The rearrangement joins TRBV10-2 to TRBJ2-7; 7 bases agree with TRBD2. CDR3 length: 14 amino acids. J gave up 4 bases and V 7 bases, and 10 bases lay outside the gene matches. Per the germline V gene, CDR1 is WSHSY and CDR2 is SAAADI. For the CDR3, the DNA is TGCGCCAGCACGAGGTGGGAGGGAAAATACGAGCAGTACTTC. Translated, it gives CASTRWEGKYEQYF.

This clonotype was detected ten times or more. The rearrangement uses TRBV2 and TRBJ1-4; 7 bases fit TRBD1. The trim removed 3 bases at V and 4 bases at J, leaving 8 bases unmatched. Germline CDR1 reads SNHLY; CDR2 reads FYNNEI. CDR3 size: 16 residues. In DNA, the CDR3 is TGTGCCAGCAGTGAGTTCGGGAGGGGGCGTAATGAAAAACTGTTTTTT. Translation gives CASSEFGRGRNEKLFF.

The V and J genes are TRBV6-1 and TRBJ1-1, with D possibly matching TRBD1 (5 bases). CDR1 and CDR2 (germline): MNHNS, SASEGT. The ends were cut back, 2 bases at V and 10 bases at J, with 20 bases in the middle. CDR3 size: 15 residues. Here the CDR3 DNA reads TGTGCCAGCAGTGAATTGGTAGGGCGTGGGACTACAGCTTTCTTT. Translation gives CASSELVGRGTTAFF.

The chain employs TRBV20-1 and TRBJ1-2; D gene unclear. Germline V CDR1 and CDR2: DFQATT, SNEGSKA (reference sequence). There are 11 residues in the CDR3. The CDR3 here is CKTASNYGYTF. The CDR3 DNA reads TGCAAAACAGCGAGTAACTATGGCTACACCTTC.

There are many counts of this clonotype. The genes are TRBV5-1 and TRBJ2-3; no clear D. V gave up 0 bases and J gave up 0 bases, with 5 bases separating them. Germline values: CDR1 SGHRS, CDR2 YFSETQ. CDR3 length: 14 residues. The CDR3 DNA is TGCGCCAGCAGCTTGGGCGTTAGCACAGATACGCAGTATTTT. It codes for CASSLGVSTDTQYF.

The rearrangement links TRBV4-2 to TRBJ2-7; maybe TRBD1 (6 bases). The V gene's germline CDR1 is LGHNA and CDR2 YNFKEQ. V gave up 0 bases and J gave up 1 base, with 10 bases separating them. The CDR3 is made up of 15 amino acids. CDR3 bases: TGTGCCAGCAGCCAAGATCCGACAGGTTCCTACGAGCAGTACTTC. This sequence encodes CASSQDPTGSYEQYF.

This chain uses TRBV6-2 or TRBV6-3 with TRBJ2-1; unclear D gene. CDR3 length: 11 residues. In germline, CDR1 is MNHEY, CDR2 SVGEGT. V was shortened by 2 bases and J by 8 bases, with 4 bases between the two germline ends. The CDR3 protein is CASSYRDEQFF. The CDR3 DNA follows: TGTGCCAGCAGTTACCGGGATGAGCAGTTCTTC.

This clonotype came up a few times. The rearrangement joins TRBV7-6 to TRBJ2-3, with 9 bases fitting TRBD1. CDR3 length equals 16 residues. The V gene's germline CDR1 is SGHVS and CDR2 FNYEAQ. Trimming removed 5 bases from V and 4 bases from J; junction bases left unmatched: 10. The CDR3 loop reads CASSETATGGSDTQYF. For the CDR3, the DNA is TGTGCCAGCAGCGAGACCGCAACAGGGGGCTCAGATACGCAGTATTTT.

This clonotype was detected ten times or more. This chain joins TRBV5-1 and TRBJ1-1; D unresolved. Trimming cost V 4 bases and J 6 bases, with 10 bases left between them. CDR1 is SGHRS, CDR2 YFSETQ, per germline. The CDR3 contains 12 residues. The CDR3 DNA reads as TGCGCCAGCAGCCCGACTGGGGCTGAAGCTTTCTTT. It encodes CASSPTGAEAFF.

In its sample, this clonotype is medium-sized. This chain links TRBV28 with TRBJ1-3; tentatively, D is TRBD1 (6 bases). The germline V gene has CDR1 MDHEN and CDR2 SYDVKM. The CDR3 is made up of 14 amino acids. Trimming removed 3 bases from V and 3 bases from J, with 9 bases in between. The CDR3 DNA sequence: TGTGCCAGCAGTTTTGCAGGGGTTGGAAACACCATATATTTT. Translating it yields CASSFAGVGNTIYF.

The V call is TRBV11-2, the J call TRBJ2-3; either TRBD1 or TRBD2 may supply D (5 bases each). This CDR3 is 15 amino acids long. CDR1 is SGHAT, CDR2 FQNNGV, per germline. V was shortened by 4 bases and J by 2 bases, with 13 bases between the two germline ends. The CDR3 DNA reads TGTGCCAGCAGCTACCGGGACGCAAACACAGATACGCAGTATTTT. It codes for CASSYRDANTDTQYF. The entire variable domain, with the rest obtained from reference TRBV11-2 and TRBJ2-3, is as follows: EAGVAQSPRYKIIEKRQSVAFWCNPISGHATLYWYQQILGQGPKLLIQFQNNGVVDDSQLPKDRFSAERLKGVDSTLKIQPAKLEDSAVYLCASSYRDANTDTQYFGPGTRLTVL.

At least ten counts were recorded for this clonotype. This chain links TRBV11-1 with TRBJ2-2, with 7 bases that match TRBD1. Trimming cost V 5 bases and J 7 bases; bases outside gene matches: 7. Germline V gene lookup returns CDR1 SGHAT and CDR2 FQDESV (reference sequence). CDR3 length equals 14 residues. CDR3 sequence (DNA): TGTGCCAGCAGCCCGACAGGGCCCTTCGGGGAGCTGTTTTTT. Translating it yields CASSPTGPFGELFF.

This clonotype occurred a few times. A far larger clone is just one base off, so this is likely a read error. The chain carries TRBV6-1 and TRBJ2-1; D is possibly TRBD1 or TRBD2 (6 bases each). Germline assignment: CDR1 MNHNS and CDR2 SASEGT. The CDR3 has 19 residues. The ends were cut back, 1 base at V and 7 bases at J, with 26 bases in the middle. CDR3 protein: CASSEGCSWGARGGNEQFF. Written as DNA, the CDR3 is TGTGCCAGCAGTGAAGGATGTTCTTGGGGGGCAAGGGGTGGGAATGAGCAGTTCTTC.

This clonotype appeared a single time. This clone may be a read error of a much larger clone one base away. CDR3 sequence reads: CASSPTAWNIQNF. DNA for the CDR3: TGTGCCAGCAGCCCGACAGCCTGGAACATTCAGAACTTC. The J gene is TRBJ2-4, the V gene TRBV7-2; D might be TRBD1 (5 bases). CDR1 and CDR2 from the germline V gene are SGHTA and FQGNSA. The CDR3 loop spans 13 amino acids. The full variable domain, in which reference TRBV7-2 and TRBJ2-4 provide the parts outside the CDR3, is GAGVSQSPSNKVTEKGKDVELRCDPISGHTALYWYRQSLGQGLEFLIYFQGNSAPDKSGLPSDRFSAERTGGSVSTLTIQRTQQEDSAVYLCASSPTAWNIQNFGAGTRLSVL.

This clonotype showed up many times. V is TRBV2 and J is TRBJ2-5; D might be TRBD2 (5 bases). Per germline, CDR1 SNHLY and CDR2 FYNNEI. CDR3 length: 14 amino acids. Trimming took off 4 bases at V and 4 bases at J, with 13 bases between the two ends. The CDR3 sequence is CASSAGFDRETQYF. The CDR3 DNA reads as TGTGCCAGCAGTGCGGGGTTTGATAGAGAGACCCAGTACTTC.

This clonotype was recorded once. An end of the junction differs from the germline gene, which may be a read error. The genes are TRBV7-9 and TRBJ2-1; D not certain. This CDR3 contains 11 residues. Germline V gives CDR1 SEHNR, CDR2 FQNEAQ (reference sequence). In nucleotides, the CDR3 is TGTGCCAACAGCTTGTTCGATGAGAAGTTCTTC. Translated, it gives CANSLFDEKFF.

About this clonotype itself: Since a much larger clone is just one base distant, this may be a read error. The chain has TRBV20-1 and TRBJ1-5; D possibly corresponds to TRBD1 (6 bases). Trimming removed 0 bases from V and 6 bases from J, with 12 bases in between. This CDR3 contains 14 residues. Germline V gene lookup returns CDR1 DFQATT and CDR2 SNEGSKA (reference sequence). In DNA, the CDR3 is TGCAGTGCTAGAGAGGGGGGGGCGGGTCAGCCCCAGCATTTT. Translated: CSAREGGAGQPQHF.

This clonotype appeared many times. The chain links TRBV27 to TRBJ1-3; TRBD1 is a possible D gene (5 bases). The length of the CDR3 is 14 residues. The germline gives CDR1 MNHEY, CDR2 SMNVEV (reference sequence). Trimming cost V 7 bases and J 3 bases, with 13 bases left between them. The CDR3 spells CASKSGLDGNTIYF. The CDR3 nucleotides are TGTGCCAGCAAATCAGGGTTAGATGGAAACACCATATATTTT.

This clonotype was seen repeatedly, ten times or more. The V call is TRBV5-1, the J call TRBJ2-5, with D possibly TRBD1 on 6 matching bases. This CDR3 has 14 residues. Trimming shortened V by 0 bases and J by 5 bases, and 11 bases separated the two germline ends. The germline gives CDR1 SGHRS, CDR2 YFSETQ. CDR3 residues: CASSLGPGDETQYF. The DNA for the CDR3 is TGCGCCAGCAGCTTGGGGCCAGGGGATGAGACCCAGTACTTC.

In this sample, this clonotype turned up many times. The rearrangement joins TRBV6-9 to TRBJ2-7, with D tentatively TRBD2 (6 bases). Germline CDR1 is MNHGY and CDR2 is SVAAGI. The CDR3 sequence is 15 residues long. V lost 4 bases and J lost 0, with 13 bases in between. The CDR3 nucleotides read TGTGCCAGCAGTTTGCGGGACTCCAGCTCCTACGAGCAGTACTTC. It encodes CASSLRDSSSYEQYF.

This clonotype has at least ten counts. The chain combines TRBV20-1 with TRBJ1-1, with D unclear. Trimming stripped 1 base from V and 0 bases from J, with 12 bases between. Looked up from germline, CDR1 is DFQATT and CDR2 is SNEGSKA (reference sequence). This CDR3 contains 15 residues. The CDR3 reads CSARAPQKLNTEAFF. The CDR3, as DNA: TGCAGTGCTAGAGCCCCCCAGAAATTGAACACTGAAGCTTTCTTT.

This clonotype has at least ten counts. The V call is TRBV4-1, the J call TRBJ2-2; no reliable D call. This CDR3 is built from 12 residues. Germline CDR1 is MGHRA and CDR2 is YSYEKL. V lost 3 bases and J lost 5, with 4 bases in between. The CDR3 here is CASSQRTGELFF. The CDR3 bases are TGCGCCAGCAGCCAGCGGACCGGGGAGCTGTTTTTT.